This T cell receptor beta chain was documented in a study of blood T cell repertoires in COVID-19. Overall study context: Acute and convalescent COVID-19 specimens originated in the United States, Italy and Spain. Sources were T cells, B-cell-depleted T cells, or PBMCs; the material itself was cDNA or gDNA.

The authors' processing: Reference gene primer amplification gave estimated nucleated cell counts. The table came from immunoSEQ multiplex PCR; TCRdb's copy has only in-frame clones and leaves some out. V, J and clone size were drawn from that table, and D and trimming were deduced from the DNA. This table has under 300,000 clones, roughly 85% appearing once. The CDR3 is made up of 15 amino acids. The junction had 6 bases not matched to a gene; V was cut back by 1 base and J by 5 bases. Germline V CDR1 and CDR2: SGHNT, YYREEE (reference sequence). V is TRBV5-4 and J is TRBJ1-1; 9 nucleotides line up with TRBD1. The TCR comes from a woman aged 25 to 39 with active or convalescent COVID-19. The sample consisted of peripheral blood. CDR3 sequence reads: CASSLSTGGATEAFF. The CDR3 DNA reads as TGTGCCAGCAGCTTGTCTACAGGGGGCGCAACTGAAGCTTTCTTT. Looking up the rest from reference TRBV5-4 and TRBJ1-1 gives the full variable domain: ETGVTQSPTHLIKTRGQQVTLRCSSQSGHNTVSWYQQALGQGPQFIFQYYREEENGRGNFPPRFSGLQFPNYSSELNVNALELDDSALYLCASSLSTGGATEAFFGQGTRLTVV.